The 7 T cell receptor beta chains listed next were all sequenced from one sample in a study of cytomegalovirus exposure and HLA in healthy donors. Both 60 Vbeta primers and 13 Jbeta primers went into the PCR. The assay was immunoSEQ multiplex PCR, and TCRdb's table has in-frame clones only and misses some. Among 130,000 or so clones listed, under 85% were seen once. Material for sequencing was PBMCs. The receptors originated from a man aged 25-40 years in good health and CMV-seronegative.

The rearrangement joins TRBV9 to TRBJ2-1; 7 positions agree with TRBD2. The CDR3 sequence is 16 residues long. Unmatched junction bases numbered 7, after V lost 3 bases and J lost 1 base. Germline lookup yields CDR1 SGDLS and CDR2 YYNGEE. CDR3 DNA sequence: TGTGCCAGCAGCGGGGAAGCGGGATATTCCTACAATGAGCAGTTCTTC. Protein sequence: CASSGEAGYSYNEQFF.

The chain is built from TRBV9 and TRBJ2-1, with 10 bases that match TRBD2. The CDR3 totals 17 residues. Trimming took 3 bases from V and 4 from J; bases not matched to a gene: 10. Germline V gene lookup returns CDR1 SGDLS and CDR2 YYNGEE. CDR3 region: CASSGPIAGGLYNEQFF. As DNA, the CDR3 is TGTGCCAGCAGCGGACCTATAGCGGGAGGATTATACAATGAGCAGTTCTTC.

The chain recombines TRBV4-1 with TRBJ1-1, with TRBD1 matching 9 bases. V shed 5 bases, J shed 5 bases, and the junction held 6 bases outside the gene matches. Germline CDR1 reads MGHRA; CDR2 reads YSYEKL. This CDR3 is built from 14 residues. CDR3: CASSVRDRVTEAFF. The CDR3 DNA reads TGCGCCAGCAGCGTACGGGACAGGGTTACTGAAGCTTTCTTT.

This clone was recorded a few times. The missing conserved phenylalanine or tryptophan at the end of this CDR3 makes a read error likely. V usage is TRBV4-3 and J usage is TRBJ2-6, with D unresolved. The CDR3 loop spans 16 amino acids. Deletions cut 0 bases from V and 1 base from J, with 7 bases between. The germline gives CDR1 LGHNA, CDR2 YSLEER. CDR3 DNA: TGCGCCAGCAGCCAAGACCACAGTTCTGGGGCCAACGTCCTGACTGTC. Translated: CASSQDHSSGANVLTV.

In this sample, this clone turned up once. The V and J genes are TRBV6-6 and TRBJ1-1; maybe TRBD1 (5 bases). Trimming shortened V by 0 bases and J by 7 bases, and 12 bases separated the two germline ends. The CDR3 runs to 14 residues. Germline assignment: CDR1 MNHNY and CDR2 SVGAGI (reference sequence). The CDR3 DNA reads TGTGCCAGCAGTTACTCTCAAGGGGAGGTTGAAGCTTTCTTT. As protein: CASSYSQGEVEAFF.

Comment on this clone: One junction end disagrees with the germline gene, perhaps due to a read error. The J gene is TRBJ2-2, the V gene TRBV6-1, with TRBD2 as a possible D gene (5 bases). Germline assignment: CDR1 MNHNS and CDR2 SASEGT. This CDR3 contains 14 residues. CDR3: CASREVDFTGELFF. The CDR3 DNA reads as TGTGCCAGCAGAGAAGTGGACTTCACCGGGGAGCTGTTTTTT.

V is TRBV4-2 and J is TRBJ2-7, with D hard to call. Looked up from germline, CDR1 is LGHNA and CDR2 is YNFKEQ. CDR3 size: 14 residues. The V end was cut by 8 bases, the J end by 0 bases, with 14 bases between. CDR3 coding DNA: TGTGCCAGCTATGCGCGAAACTACTCCTACGAGCAGTACTTC. Its protein product is CASYARNYSYEQYF.